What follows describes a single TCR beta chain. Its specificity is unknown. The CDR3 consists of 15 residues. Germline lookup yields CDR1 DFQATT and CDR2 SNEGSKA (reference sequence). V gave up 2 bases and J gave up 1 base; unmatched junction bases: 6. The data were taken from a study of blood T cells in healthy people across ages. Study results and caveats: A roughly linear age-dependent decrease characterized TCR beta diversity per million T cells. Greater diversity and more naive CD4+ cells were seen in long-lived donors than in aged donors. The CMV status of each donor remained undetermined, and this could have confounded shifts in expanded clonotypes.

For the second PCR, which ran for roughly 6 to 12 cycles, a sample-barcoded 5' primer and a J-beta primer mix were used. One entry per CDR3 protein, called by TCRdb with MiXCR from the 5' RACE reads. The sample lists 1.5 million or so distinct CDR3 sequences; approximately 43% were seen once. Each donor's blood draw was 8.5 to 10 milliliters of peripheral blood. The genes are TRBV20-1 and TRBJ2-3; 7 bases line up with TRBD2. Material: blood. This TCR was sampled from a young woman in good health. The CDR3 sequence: CSARPLGLGTDTQYF. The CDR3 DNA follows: TGCAGTGCTAGACCCCTCGGACTAGGCACAGATACGCAGTATTTT.